The source of this TCR beta chain is a study of blood T cell repertoires in COVID-19. The table came from immunoSEQ multiplex PCR; TCRdb's copy has only in-frame clones and leaves some out. The table records some 31,000 clones, 92% of them present only once. In germline, CDR1 is LNHDA, CDR2 SQIVND (reference sequence). This CDR3 has 17 residues. Trimming cost V 5 bases and J 5 bases; bases outside gene matches: 6. The sequenced sample consisted of peripheral blood. The chain has TRBV19 and TRBJ2-2, with TRBD2 matching over 15 bases. This TCR came from a man in his fifties or sixties with active COVID-19. Here the CDR3 DNA reads TGTGCCAGTAGTGTGGGACTAGCGGGAGGACGTACCGGGGAGCTGTTTTTT. Translation gives CASSVGLAGGRTGELFF.